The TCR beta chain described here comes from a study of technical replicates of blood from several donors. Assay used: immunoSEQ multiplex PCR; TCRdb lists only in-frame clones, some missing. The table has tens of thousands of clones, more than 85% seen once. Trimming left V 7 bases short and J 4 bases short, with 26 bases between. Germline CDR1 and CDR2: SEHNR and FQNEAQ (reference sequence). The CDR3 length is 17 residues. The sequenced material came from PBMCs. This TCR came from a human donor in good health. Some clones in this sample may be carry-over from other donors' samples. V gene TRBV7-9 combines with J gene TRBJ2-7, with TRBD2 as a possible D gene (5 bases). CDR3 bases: TGTGCCAGCACCAAACGCACCGGGTCCCGAGGGTTTTACGAGCAGTACTTC. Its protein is CASTKRTGSRGFYEQYF.